This T cell receptor (beta chain) was obtained from a study of T cell repertoires in cytomegalovirus infection. Many counts were recorded for this clonotype. What it binds is unknown. TCRdb fed the reads into MiXCR, producing one record per CDR3 protein. There are hundreds of thousands of distinct CDR3 sequences in the sample; 32% occur only once, and 9.5% to 15% lies in the top ten. The material sequenced was cultured CD8+ T cells from PBMCs, taken from culture after CMV antigen stimulation. The source of this sequence is a human donor in good health (CMV status not recorded). Some clones in this sample may be carry-over from other donors' samples.

CDR3 sequence reads: CASSSIYGATAYEQYF. The CDR3 DNA reads as TGTGCCAGCAGCTCCATTTATGGGGCGACCGCCTACGAGCAGTACTTC. The chain couples TRBV7-6 to TRBJ2-7; D perhaps matches TRBD1 (5 bases). V shed 4 bases and J shed 2 bases, with 18 bases lying between them. The CDR3 is 16 amino acids. CDR1 is SGHVS and CDR2 is FNYEAQ in the germline V gene.